This T cell receptor beta chain was recovered during a study of blood T cell repertoires in COVID-19. Study in general: Specimens from acute and convalescent COVID-19 originated in the United States, Italy and Spain. Sources were T cells, B-cell-depleted T cells, or PBMCs; the material itself was cDNA or gDNA.

The germline gives CDR1 MNHEY, CDR2 SMNVEV (reference sequence). Trimming shortened V by 5 bases and J by 8 bases, and 16 bases separated the two germline ends. This CDR3 contains 13 residues. Per the original methods: Estimation of nucleated cell counts relied on the amplification of reference gene primers. TCRdb keeps only in-frame clones here, not all; method: immunoSEQ multiplex PCR. That table supplies the V and J calls and clone size; D and trimming were determined from the DNA. The data show 200,000 or so clones, around nine tenths seen once. The source is a woman aged 55-69 years with acute or convalescent COVID-19. This sequence joins TRBV27 and TRBJ2-7; D is undetermined. Sequencing used peripheral blood. The CDR3 protein is CASSPHESSKQYF. The CDR3 DNA follows: TGTGCCAGCAGTCCCCATGAATCGAGTAAGCAGTACTTC.